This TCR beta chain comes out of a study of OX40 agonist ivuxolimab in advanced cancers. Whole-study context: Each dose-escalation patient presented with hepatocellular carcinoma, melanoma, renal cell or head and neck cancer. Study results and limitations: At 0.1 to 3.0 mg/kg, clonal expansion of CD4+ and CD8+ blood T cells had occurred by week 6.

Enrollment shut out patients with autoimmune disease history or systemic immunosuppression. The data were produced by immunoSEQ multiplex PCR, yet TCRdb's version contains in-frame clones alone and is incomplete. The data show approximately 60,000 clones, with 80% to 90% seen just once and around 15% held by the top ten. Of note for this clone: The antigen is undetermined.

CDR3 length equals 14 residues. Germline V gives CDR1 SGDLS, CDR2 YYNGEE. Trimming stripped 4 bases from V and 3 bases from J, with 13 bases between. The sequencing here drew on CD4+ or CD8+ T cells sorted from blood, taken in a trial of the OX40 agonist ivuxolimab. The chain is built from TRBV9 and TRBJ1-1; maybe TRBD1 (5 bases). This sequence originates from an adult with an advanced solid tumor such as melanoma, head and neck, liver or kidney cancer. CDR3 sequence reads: CASSKTGMDTEAFF. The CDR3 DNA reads TGTGCCAGCAGCAAAACAGGTATGGACACTGAAGCTTTCTTT.